This entry concerns a single T cell receptor beta chain. The data were taken from a study of blood T cell repertoires in COVID-19. Only in-frame clones appear in the TCRdb table, and some are missing; sequencing was by immunoSEQ multiplex PCR. The sample includes 95,000 to 100,000 clones, about four fifths of them seen just once. The CDR3 has 14 residues. Germline assignment: CDR1 SGHAT and CDR2 FQNNGV. V lost 1 base to trimming and J lost 5 bases, with 9 bases between them. The chain joins TRBV11-2 to TRBJ1-5; D possibly corresponds to TRBD1 (5 bases). The material sequenced was peripheral blood. The sequence came from a woman aged 55 to 70 with acute or convalescent COVID-19. CDR3 in amino acids: CASSLGLGDQPQHF. Here the CDR3 DNA reads TGTGCCAGCAGCTTAGGGCTAGGGGATCAGCCCCAGCATTTT.